This T cell receptor (beta chain) was recorded in a study of CD8+CD57+ T cells in acquired aplastic anemia. Study findings and constraints: A set of around 30 CD8+ CDR3 sequences was shared between patients and controls, and these sequences appeared highly expressed in patients.

Regarding this clonotype: Its specificity is unknown.

For sequencing, patients were chosen who had shown expansion of CD8+CD57+ cells by flow cytometry. J lost 6 bases, V lost 6 bases, and 10 bases had no gene match. Germline assignment: CDR1 MNHEY and CDR2 SVGEGT. This CDR3 has 14 amino acids. TCR beta VDJ and CDR3 profiling used genomic DNA as template. TCRdb called the reads again in MiXCR, with one record for every CDR3 protein. This sample has hundreds of thousands of distinct CDR3 sequences, with roughly a third found just once. The genes are TRBV6-2 or TRBV6-3 and TRBJ1-1, with 7 nucleotides matching TRBD1. The TCR was taken from a human donor with aplastic anemia. The material sequenced was sorted CD4+, CD8+, or CD8+CD57+ T cells (not recorded which) from PBMCs. This CDR3 reads CASSQTTGFAEAFF. CDR3 DNA: TGTGCCAGCAGCCAAACGACAGGGTTCGCTGAAGCTTTCTTT.